This T cell receptor (beta chain) was identified during a study of T cell changes during pregnancy in multiple sclerosis. This CDR3 spans 15 amino acids. The V gene's germline CDR1 is SGHTA and CDR2 FQGTGA. The V gene lost 5 bases and the J gene lost 0 bases, with 11 bases spanning the gap. The method was immunoSEQ multiplex PCR; TCRdb's version includes in-frame clones alone and lacks a portion of them. The sample lists under 95,000 clones, around 90% occurring once. This TCR derives from a female donor with multiple sclerosis, enrolled in a pregnancy study. Sequenced here: CD4+ T cells from peripheral blood mononuclear cells, sampled before pregnancy. V gene TRBV7-3 combines with J gene TRBJ2-1, with D possibly matching TRBD2 (6 bases). The chain's CDR3 is CASSPGTPSYNEQFF. In DNA, the CDR3 is TGTGCCAGCAGCCCAGGGACTCCCTCCTACAATGAGCAGTTCTTC. The full variable domain, its missing parts supplied by reference TRBV7-3 and TRBJ2-1, is GAGVSQTPSNKVTEKGKYVELRCDPISGHTALYWYRQSLGQGPEFLIYFQGTGAADDSGLPNDRFFAVRPEGSVSTLKIQRTERGDSAVYLCASSPGTPSYNEQFFGPGTRLTVL.